The 30 T cell receptor beta chains presented below share a single source sample, sequenced in a study of OX40 agonist ivuxolimab in advanced cancers. Assay used: immunoSEQ multiplex PCR; TCRdb lists only in-frame clones, some missing. The sample has some 86,000 clones, 90% seen once. The sequenced sample was CD4+ or CD8+ T cells sorted from blood, obtained in a trial of the OX40 agonist ivuxolimab. These receptors were taken from an adult with an advanced solid tumor such as melanoma, head and neck, liver or kidney cancer.

In its sample, this clone was seen a few times. V is TRBV14 and J is TRBJ1-2, with D tentatively TRBD1 (5 bases). The CDR3 consists of 16 residues. Per the germline V gene, CDR1 is SGHDN and CDR2 is FVKESK. Trimming removed 1 base at V and 5 bases at J, with 17 bases between. The CDR3, as DNA: TGTGCCAGCAGCCAAGGAGACAGCCTAACCCCTTATGGCTACACCTTC. Protein sequence: CASSQGDSLTPYGYTF.

The genes are TRBV6-1 and TRBJ2-3; 7 bases are shared with TRBD1. This CDR3 is 15 amino acids long. The J segment lost 2 bases and the V segment lost 6 bases, leaving 8 bases of the junction unmatched. The V gene's germline CDR1 is MNHNS and CDR2 SASEGT. CDR3: CASRAQTGYTDTQYF. DNA for the CDR3: TGTGCCAGCAGAGCCCAGACAGGGTACACAGATACGCAGTATTTT.

This rearrangement joins TRBV13 to TRBJ2-5; tentatively, D is TRBD2 (6 bases). The V end was cut by 0 bases, the J end by 6 bases, with 11 bases between. Germline-derived CDR1 and CDR2 are PRHDT and FYEKMQ (reference sequence). The CDR3 length is 14 residues. The CDR3 spells CASSLGLAGKTQYF. In DNA, the CDR3 is TGTGCCAGCAGCTTAGGCCTGGCGGGAAAGACCCAGTACTTC.

The rearrangement links TRBV19 to TRBJ2-2; D uncertain. V was pared by 6 bases and J by 7 bases, with 21 bases between. CDR3 length: 16 amino acids. Germline loops: CDR1 LNHDA, CDR2 SQIVND (reference sequence). CDR3: CASRKQIRRSSGELFF. For the CDR3, the DNA is TGTGCCAGTAGGAAACAGATACGTCGTTCAAGCGGGGAGCTGTTTTTT.

Details on this clone: At one end, the junction sequence differs from germline, possibly due to a read error. Here the CDR3 reads CASSQSRERQSAPAF. The DNA of the CDR3 is TGCGCCAGCAGTCAATCGAGAGAGAGACAATCAGCCCCAGCATTT. This chain connects TRBV23-1 to TRBJ1-5, with unresolved D. TRBV23-1 is filed as an ORF, its function uncertain. CDR3 length: 15 residues.

V usage is TRBV30 and J usage is TRBJ2-2, with 10 bases matching TRBD2. V was pared by 0 bases and J by 7 bases, with 5 bases of the junction left unmatched. The CDR3 covers 15 residues. Germline V lookup: CDR1 GTSNPN, CDR2 SVGIG (reference sequence). The CDR3 sequence is CAWSVAGGQNGELFF. As DNA, the CDR3 is TGTGCCTGGAGTGTAGCGGGGGGGCAGAACGGGGAGCTGTTTTTT.

The DNA of the CDR3 is TGTGCCATCAGTGATGGGACGGGTTCCTACGAGCAGTACTTC. It yields the protein CAISDGTGSYEQYF. The rearrangement links TRBV10-3 to TRBJ2-7, with D possibly being TRBD1 or TRBD2 (5 bases each). The CDR3 sequence is 14 residues long. The V and J ends lost 3 bases and 1 base respectively, with 10 bases between them. From germline, CDR1 is ENHRY and CDR2 SYGVKD.

This clone was observed a single time. Other DNA sequences from this sample encode an identical CDR3 as well. This sequence joins TRBV5-1 and TRBJ2-5, with 11 nucleotides matching TRBD2. With 0 bases clipped from V and 2 bases from J, the junction kept 0 bases outside the gene matches. CDR1 is SGHRS and CDR2 is YFSETQ in the germline V gene. CDR3 length: 15 amino acids. DNA of the CDR3: TGCGCCAGCAGCTTGGGACTAGCGGGGCAAGAGACCCAGTACTTC. Translated, it gives CASSLGLAGQETQYF.

The chain combines TRBV5-1 with TRBJ1-3; tentatively, D is TRBD1 (5 bases). CDR3 length: 15 residues. Per germline, CDR1 SGHRS and CDR2 YFSETQ. V shed 0 bases and J shed 2 bases, with 9 bases lying between them. CDR3 nucleotide sequence: TGCGCCAGCAGCTTGGACGGGGGAACTGGAAACACCATATATTTT. As protein: CASSLDGGTGNTIYF.

The chain uses TRBV15 and TRBJ1-2, with no clear D. The V and J ends lost 3 bases and 8 bases respectively, with 13 bases between them. Germline loops: CDR1 LNHNV, CDR2 YYDKDF (reference sequence). This CDR3 comprises 13 residues. The CDR3 DNA sequence: TGTGCCACCAGCAGGGGGAACCTTGTGGGCTACACCTTC. Its protein is CATSRGNLVGYTF.

The gene calls are TRBV19 and TRBJ2-6; TRBD1 aligns across 11 bases. This CDR3 comprises 18 residues. The J segment lost 0 bases and the V segment lost 6 bases, leaving 7 bases of the junction unmatched. Germline V gene sequence: CDR1 LNHDA, CDR2 SQIVND (reference sequence). The CDR3 reads CASSRDRGYSSGANVLTF. CDR3 bases: TGTGCCAGTAGCAGGGACAGGGGGTATAGCTCTGGGGCCAACGTCCTGACTTTC. The complete variable domain, with remaining parts taken from reference TRBV19 and TRBJ2-6, reads DGGITQSPKYLFRKEGQNVTLSCEQNLNHDAMYWYRQDPGQGLRLIYYSQIVNDFQKGDIAEGYSVSREKKESFPLTVTSAQKNPTAFYLCASSRDRGYSSGANVLTFGAGSRLTVL.

A remark on this clone: One junction end does not reproduce the germline sequence, and a read error may be involved. This chain links TRBV6-1 with TRBJ1-6; D is perhaps TRBD1 (5 bases). Germline CDR1 is MNHNS and CDR2 is SASEGT. This CDR3 is built from 16 residues. CDR3 sequence reads: CASSESRHRYNSPPHF. In nucleotides, the CDR3 is TGTGCCAGCAGTGAAAGCCGTCACAGGTATAATTCACCCCCCCACTTT.

This clone came up once. The chain employs TRBV6-5 and TRBJ1-6; D is perhaps TRBD1 (6 bases). The CDR3 consists of 16 residues. The V and J ends lost 0 bases and 10 bases respectively, with 16 bases between them. Germline values: CDR1 MNHEY, CDR2 SVGAGI. CDR3: CASSYSGTSSLSPLHF. Written as DNA, the CDR3 is TGTGCCAGCAGTTACTCCGGGACAAGTTCACTCTCACCCCTCCACTTT.

The chain uses TRBV28 and TRBJ1-2; TRBD1 might be the D (6 bases). CDR1 is MDHEN, CDR2 SYDVKM, per germline. The V and J ends lost 4 bases and 4 bases respectively, with 19 bases between them. The CDR3 has 16 amino acids. CDR3 residues: CASSSSPTGMGYGYTF. CDR3 bases: TGTGCCAGCAGTTCCTCCCCGACAGGCATGGGCTATGGCTACACCTTC.

The chain carries TRBV19 and TRBJ1-5; no firm D call. This CDR3 comprises 15 residues. V lost 6 bases and J lost 0, with 12 bases in between. The germline CDR1 and CDR2 sequences are LNHDA and SQIVND (reference sequence). The CDR3 DNA is TGTGCCAGTAGCCCCCCGGCTTATAGCAATCAGCCCCAGCATTTT. As protein: CASSPPAYSNQPQHF.

The J gene is TRBJ1-6, the V gene TRBV7-9; unclear D gene. The germline gives CDR1 SEHNR, CDR2 FQNEAQ (reference sequence). CDR3 length equals 13 residues. The V end lost 6 bases, the J end lost 6 bases, and 9 bases lay between the germline ends. The CDR3 protein is CASRPSSNSPLHF. In DNA form, the CDR3 reads TGTGCCAGCAGACCCAGTTCTAATTCACCCCTCCACTTT.

This rearrangement joins TRBV2 to TRBJ2-7; D possibly matches TRBD1 or TRBD2 (5 bases each). CDR3 size: 14 residues. CDR1 and CDR2 from the germline V gene are SNHLY and FYNNEI. V was clipped by 6 bases and J by 1 base, with 13 bases between them. CDR3 loop: CASRGDQWSYEQYV. Written as DNA, the CDR3 is TGTGCCAGCAGGGGGGACCAGTGGTCCTACGAGCAGTACGTC.

The V gene is TRBV7-9, the J gene TRBJ1-2; no definite D call. V dropped 2 bases and J dropped 8 bases, with 15 bases sitting between them. Looked up from germline, CDR1 is SEHNR and CDR2 is FQNEAQ (reference sequence). This CDR3 spans 14 amino acids. The CDR3 nucleotides read TGTGCCAGCAGCTTATCGGGAACCCTTGGGGGCTACACCTTC. It translates to CASSLSGTLGGYTF.

The chain links TRBV23-1 to TRBJ2-5; TRBD1 is a possible D gene (6 bases). TRBV23-1 is identified as an open reading frame with a role that is uncertain. This CDR3 region has 14 residues. V lost 2 bases and J lost 2, with 9 bases in between. As DNA, the CDR3 is TGCGCCAGCAGTCAAACAGGGTGTCAAGAGACCCAGTACTTC. It yields the protein CASSQTGCQETQYF.

The chain couples TRBV2 to TRBJ1-5; 7 nucleotides align to TRBD1. The CDR3 contains 15 residues. After removal of 6 bases from V and 0 bases from J, the junction contained 5 bases not matched to a gene. Germline V gives CDR1 SNHLY, CDR2 FYNNEI. The CDR3 DNA is TGTGCCAGCAGCCCCGGGACAGTTAGCAATCAGCCCCAGCATTTT. Translating it yields CASSPGTVSNQPQHF.

This clone appeared a few times. This chain links TRBV6-1 with TRBJ2-3; the D is unclear. The CDR3 is 15 residues long. V was cut by 3 bases and J by 3 bases, with 13 bases left in between. CDR1 and CDR2 from the germline V gene are MNHNS and SASEGT. CDR3: CASSDNLGLTDTQYF. Written as DNA, the CDR3 is TGTGCCAGCAGTGATAATCTGGGTCTGACAGATACGCAGTATTTT.

The chain couples TRBV30 to TRBJ2-1, with D possibly matching TRBD2 (5 bases). Trimming removed 4 bases at V and 1 base at J, with 14 bases between. Looked up from germline, CDR1 is GTSNPN and CDR2 is SVGIG (reference sequence). This CDR3 spans 15 amino acids. This CDR3 reads CAWTFGPGSYNEQFF. The CDR3 DNA follows: TGTGCCTGGACCTTCGGACCGGGGTCCTACAATGAGCAGTTCTTC.

V usage is TRBV6-1 and J usage is TRBJ2-1, with D unclear. The CDR3 is made up of 11 amino acids. Germline V gives CDR1 MNHNS, CDR2 SASEGT. Trimming took 2 bases from V and 9 from J, leaving 5 bases between them. In nucleotides, the CDR3 is TGTGCCAGCAGTGAACGTGTTGAGCAGTTCTTC. Amino acids: CASSERVEQFF.

The CDR3 DNA reads TGTGCCTCGGCGCTAGCGGCCGGGGGGACGCAGTATTTT. It yields the protein CASALAAGGTQYF. The chain joins TRBV2 to TRBJ2-3; TRBD2 aligns across 7 bases. Germline CDR1 and CDR2: SNHLY and FYNNEI. With 11 bases clipped from V and 9 bases from J, the junction kept 14 bases outside the gene matches. CDR3 size: 13 residues.

The chain combines TRBV28 with TRBJ1-5; 7 bases align to TRBD1. Germline CDR1 is MDHEN and CDR2 is SYDVKM. The V segment lost 7 bases and the J segment 1 base; nucleotides outside the gene matches: 4. The CDR3 is 14 residues long. CDR3 residues: CASTQGGSNQPQHF. The CDR3 nucleotides read TGTGCCAGCACCCAGGGGGGCAGCAATCAGCCCCAGCATTTT.

This chain connects TRBV28 to TRBJ1-5; a weak D match, TRBD1 (5 bases). CDR3 length: 15 amino acids. V was pared by 10 bases and J by 4 bases, with 20 bases between. The V gene's germline CDR1 is MDHEN and CDR2 SYDVKM. In DNA, the CDR3 is TGTGCCACGTACCAGAAAAGGGACTGGAATCAGCCCCAGCATTTT. Protein sequence: CATYQKRDWNQPQHF.

The J gene is TRBJ2-3, the V gene TRBV7-4, with D tentatively TRBD2 (7 bases). Germline V gene lookup returns CDR1 SGHVT and CDR2 SQSDAQ. V shed 1 base and J shed 2 bases, with 19 bases lying between them. CDR3 length: 18 amino acids. CDR3 region: CASSLGKKAGANTDTQYF. CDR3 DNA: TGTGCCAGCAGCTTAGGAAAAAAGGCGGGGGCCAACACAGATACGCAGTATTTT.

The chain has TRBV7-9 and TRBJ1-4; TRBD1 agrees at 7 bases. V shed 4 bases and J 8 bases; nucleotides not matched to a gene: 10. Germline lookup yields CDR1 SEHNR and CDR2 FQNEAQ (reference sequence). This CDR3 has 15 residues. CDR3 sequence reads: CASSSTGRVWEKLFF. The DNA of the CDR3 is TGTGCCAGCAGCTCGACAGGGCGGGTTTGGGAAAAACTGTTTTTT.

On this clone itself: At the DNA level, this CDR3 is encoded by other sequences in the same sample as well. The chain uses TRBV29-1 and TRBJ1-2; D remains ambiguous. The ends were cut back, 2 bases at V and 4 bases at J, with 14 bases in the middle. Germline CDR1 is SQVTM and CDR2 is ANQGSEA. There are 14 residues in the CDR3. Here the CDR3 DNA reads TGCAGCGTTGAATTCAATCCCGGGCCCTATGGCTACACCTTC. It encodes CSVEFNPGPYGYTF.

Worth noting for this clone: Relative to the germline gene, one junction end is altered; a read error may explain this. This rearrangement joins TRBV4-1 to TRBJ2-3; 7 nucleotides line up with TRBD2. The germline V gene has CDR1 MGHRA and CDR2 YSYEKL. The CDR3 sequence is 13 residues long. The chain's CDR3 is CASSQDREDSGRF. CDR3 in DNA: TGCGCCAGCAGCCAAGATCGGGAGGATAGCGGGCGCTTT.